The clone carrying this T cell receptor (beta chain) was seen only once. Its antigen is still unknown. The trim removed 3 bases at V and 6 bases at J, leaving 2 bases unmatched. This CDR3 spans 12 amino acids. Per germline, CDR1 SNHLY and CDR2 FYNNEI. The sample comes from a study of CD4+ T cells in melanoma. Data came from immunoSEQ multiplex PCR; TCRdb stores just in-frame clones and leaves some out. The sample includes about 140,000 clones, approximately 91% seen only once; the top ten take 1.5% to 1.7%. Study outcomes and limitations: Diverse differentiation states were reported for melanoma neoantigen-specific CD4+ T cells.

The receptor's source is a human donor with melanoma. This chain joins TRBV2 and TRBJ2-7, with 7 bases identical to TRBD1. In DNA form, the CDR3 reads TGTGCCAGCAGTGAGACAGGGTTCGAGCAGTACTTC. Amino acid sequence: CASSETGFEQYF.